This T cell receptor beta chain comes out of a study of Ad26.COV2.S vaccination and SARS-CoV-2 variants. Study-level background: Intramuscular Ad26.COV2.S doses were given once or twice, 56 days apart.

Between the trimmed V and J ends, which lost 2 bases and 6 bases, there was a span of 5 bases. CDR1 and CDR2 from the germline V gene are KGHSH and LQKENI. The CDR3 length is 12 residues. Assay used: immunoSEQ multiplex PCR; TCRdb lists only in-frame clones, some missing. The repertoire includes some 340,000 clones, 85% of them detected once, and approximately 2% sits in the top ten. Regarding treatment: around 19 received Ad26.COV2.S at low or high dose, single or two shots; roughly five received placebo; per-sample allocation not given. Samples analyzed were those drawn on day 63 after the first vaccine or placebo injection. An Ad26 vector expressing Wuhan-strain SARS-CoV-2 spike constituted the vaccine.

The TCR sequence derives from a person aged 18-60 years who received the Ad26.COV2.S COVID-19 vaccine or a placebo. Sample: peripheral blood, taken in a trial of Ad26.COV2.S vaccine versus placebo. The rearrangement uses TRBV18 and TRBJ1-5; unclear D gene. CDR3: CASSPTAQPQHF. DNA of the CDR3: TGTGCCAGCTCACCAACAGCTCAGCCCCAGCATTTT.